This entry describes one T cell receptor beta chain. The antigen it binds to is not known. Qualities for individual bases were not recorded, and no much larger clone is one base off. This CDR3 is also generated by other DNA sequences in the sample. Healthy HIV-negative adults with no recently reported acute infections or vaccinations were included as donors. All donors were Caucasian adults living in Nashville, Tennessee, USA. Magnetic negative selection was used to enrich CD4+ T cells, after which naive cells were positively selected on CD45RA and the negative fraction became the memory subset. Blood was collected by leukapheresis, and PBMCs were isolated by Ficoll-Histopaque density gradient centrifugation and then cryopreserved in liquid nitrogen vapor phase. Purity and quantity of every magnetically sorted T cell population were checked by analytical flow cytometry. Genomic DNA was isolated from every sorted fraction and measured by UV absorbance on a Nanodrop 2000c.

The entry originates in a study of shared clonotypes between healthy human individuals (TCRdb year 2020). Regarding the complete study: The cohort comprised a couple of women and three men aged 18 to 49 years. For each donor, CD4 naive and CD4 memory were each run on three plates, CD8 naive on two plates, and CD8 memory on one plate. To estimate repertoire size and how much clonotype sharing occurs between individuals, the study deeply sequenced the blood TCR repertoires of about 5 healthy adults. Libraries were prepared and TCR repertoires were sequenced by different laboratories using diverse techniques, in order to increase sequencing depth and limit assay-specific biases. Between about 0.8 and 9.5 billion PBMCs per donor were obtained by leukapheresis. What the work shows at the level of the full study, not this receptor alone: Higher generation probabilities were observed for clonotypes shared by all four sorted-subset donors than for non-shared clonotypes. Larger estimated clonotype richness was generally found for naive subsets than for memory subsets. Pairwise subsampling indicated that sequencing depth was expected to affect the degree of clonotype sharing among donors. The small number of donors limited the genetic and exposure-history diversity represented. Sampling was limited to blood, and TCR repertoires in tissue likely differ from TCR repertoires in blood. Sharing across a few donors was observed for about 5% of naive CD4, over 3% of naive CD8, over 2% of memory CD4, and about 0.39% of memory CD8 clonotypes. Even with the large sequencing depth, rarefaction of the sorted-subset datasets indicated that sequencing was incomplete.

The CDR3 holds 13 amino acids from the cysteine to the phenylalanine. Just the 39-base CDR3 DNA is kept, in frame starting at base 1. The V and J ends are trimmed by 3 bases and 1 base, leaving 6 bases between them. The germline V gene sets CDR1 to KGHSH and CDR2 to LQKENI. TCR CDR3 regions were amplified from genomic DNA by multiplex PCR using the deep immunoSEQ assay. Extracted genomic DNA from each cell subset was distributed evenly across all wells of several immunoSEQ 96-well plates, and each plate was treated as a replicate. For sorted subsets, each replicate PCR was loaded with 200 ng genomic DNA, equivalent to 25,000 to 30,000 T cell genomes. Purified libraries were measured with a Qubit 3.0 fluorometer, size-checked on a Bioanalyzer 2100, and measured again with the KAPA Library Quantification kit. Each immunoSEQ 96-well plate was sequenced on its own single-read 150-cycle Illumina NextSeq 550 flow cell. The paper's processing steps were these. Because only junctional sequences without quality scores were contained in the immunoSEQ output, filtering matching that applied to full-length reads could not be performed. To assign V/J genes and CDR3, sequences were annotated against IMGT germline references using PyIR, a Python wrapper for IgBLAST v1.9. Reads were removed for weak V/J assignments (E-value above 1e-6), missing CDR3, stop codons, out-of-frame junctions, or ambiguous translated residues. V3J clonotypes were defined by identical inferred V gene, J gene, and CDR3 amino acid sequence. Percentage overlap between repertoires was computed as shared unique clonotypes divided by the size of the smaller repertoire. Three approaches were used to assess repertoire richness: RTK rarefaction, the Chao1 estimator, and Recon v2.1 estimates of unobserved clonotypes. Generation probabilities were computed with OLGA for all TCRbeta clonotypes obtained by the gDNA method from a few donors. Here the immuneACCESS table is served through TCRdb, limited to in-frame sequences with V and J called. Missing clones are a known gap in these copies; in checked studies unresolved V genes cover under half, and the rest lacks a known reason. V, J and clone size are those of that table, while D and trimming were read from the DNA. The sample table lists some 1.4 million clones, roughly 96% of them with a count of one. Of the sample, approximately 1.2% falls within the top ten clones.

The source of this sequence is a man between 25 and 39 years old in good health. Sequenced material: naive CD4+ T cells sorted from blood. The cell subset or site label for this specimen denotes: CD45RA+ positively selected. The chain links TRBV18 with TRBJ2-5; the D gene is unclear. The nucleotides read TGTGCCAGCTCACCCAACTCCCAAGAGACCCAGTACTTC. This codes for CASSPNSQETQYF. Here the CDR3 is joined to the reference TRBV18 and TRBJ2-5 genes, and the full variable domain is: NAGVMQNPRHLVRRRGQEARLRCSPMKGHSHVYWYRQLPEEGLKFMVYLQKENIIDESGMPKERFSAEFPKEGPSILRIQQVVRGDSAAYFCASSPNSQETQYFGPGTRLLVL.